The source of this TCR beta chain is a study of blood T cell repertoires in COVID-19. CDR1 and CDR2 (germline): MNHEY, SMNVEV (reference sequence). The CDR3 runs 15 residues. The V and J ends lost 4 bases and 2 bases, in that order; junction bases with no gene match: 5. The assay was immunoSEQ multiplex PCR, and TCRdb's table has in-frame clones only and misses some. The sample carries roughly 380,000 clones, more than 70% recorded once. Researchers sorted participants into cohorts using their self-reported clinical history. Sequenced: PBMCs or T cells enriched from blood (not recorded which). This chain joins TRBV27 and TRBJ1-5; 7 bases agree with TRBD1. The receptor was isolated from a woman under 40 who had been exposed to COVID-19. The CDR3 protein is CASSWDRRGNQPQHF. CDR3 DNA: TGTGCCAGCAGTTGGGACAGACGGGGCAATCAGCCCCAGCATTTT.